What follows are 22 T cell receptor beta chains derived from one specimen sequenced in a study of shared clonotypes between healthy human individuals. Repertoires were generated with immunoSEQ multiplex PCR, while TCRdb's copy carries only in-frame clones and drops some. Among some 1 million clones listed, about three quarters were seen once. The sample taken for sequencing was memory CD4+ T cells sorted from blood. The subset was: CD45RA-negative fraction. All receptors derive from a man younger than 30 in good health.

This clone was picked up a small number of times. This rearrangement joins TRBV4-2 to TRBJ2-7; D may be TRBD2 (7 bases). V lost 0 bases and J lost 5, with 17 bases in between. In germline, CDR1 is LGHNA, CDR2 YNFKEQ. The CDR3 loop spans 16 amino acids. The DNA for the CDR3 is TGTGCCAGCAGCCAAGATCTCGCGGGGGCGAGGAACGAGCAGTACTTC. It yields the protein CASSQDLAGARNEQYF.

The chain has TRBV4-2 and TRBJ2-3; TRBD2 agrees at 8 bases. CDR3 length: 16 residues. Trimming cost V 2 bases and J 2 bases; bases outside gene matches: 6. Per germline, CDR1 LGHNA and CDR2 YNFKEQ. CDR3 DNA: TGTGCCAGCAGCCAATTCACTAGCGGAATCACAGATACGCAGTATTTT. It codes for CASSQFTSGITDTQYF.

The chain has TRBV9 and TRBJ2-1; 12 bases align to TRBD2. The length of the CDR3 is 17 residues. With 0 bases clipped from V and 7 bases from J, the junction kept 8 bases outside the gene matches. Germline CDR1 SGDLS, CDR2 YYNGEE. CDR3 residues: CASSVAPLAGGQNEQFF. CDR3 in DNA: TGTGCCAGCAGCGTAGCTCCCCTAGCGGGGGGGCAAAATGAGCAGTTCTTC. Supplemented by reference TRBV9 and TRBJ2-1, the full variable domain reads DSGVTQTPKHLITATGQRVTLRCSPRSGDLSVYWYQQSLDQGLQFLIQYYNGEERAKGNILERFSAQQFPDLHSELNLSSLELGDSALYFCASSVAPLAGGQNEQFFGPGTRLTVL.

The genes are TRBV7-8 and TRBJ2-5; tentative D call: TRBD2 (5 bases). Trimming removed 4 bases at V and 3 bases at J, with 6 bases between. Germline V gene data show CDR1 as SGHVS and CDR2 as FQNEAQ. The CDR3 runs to 12 residues. CDR3 nucleotides: TGTGCCAGCAGCTCGGAGGAAGAGACCCAGTACTTC. Translation gives CASSSEEETQYF.

The V and J genes are TRBV5-4 and TRBJ1-2; D possibly corresponds to TRBD1 (6 bases). The V and J ends lost 0 bases and 2 bases respectively, with 11 bases between them. There are 15 residues in the CDR3. Germline loops: CDR1 SGHNT, CDR2 YYREEE (reference sequence). The CDR3 DNA reads as TGTGCCAGCAGCTTGGGGCAGGGGTGGAACTATGGCTACACCTTC. Encoded protein: CASSLGQGWNYGYTF.

The chain is built from TRBV5-8 and TRBJ1-6; unclear D gene. Per germline, CDR1 SGHTS and CDR2 YDEGEE. V lost 0 bases to trimming and J lost 14 bases, with 15 bases between them. The CDR3 loop spans 14 amino acids. Here the CDR3 reads CASSLGGLGAALHF. CDR3 nucleotides: TGTGCCAGCAGCTTGGGCGGTTTGGGCGCGGCCCTCCACTTT.

The rearrangement joins TRBV28 to TRBJ2-7; D is undetermined. The CDR3 is 15 residues long. Germline V gives CDR1 MDHEN, CDR2 SYDVKM. V was clipped by 6 bases and J by 3 bases, with 18 bases between them. The CDR3 DNA reads TGTGCCAGCAGGCGAGCCAACGCCGGTCTCTACGAGCAGTACTTC. Translating it yields CASRRANAGLYEQYF.

The V gene is TRBV6-1, the J gene TRBJ1-1; D gene ambiguous. The V and J ends lost 4 bases and 4 bases respectively, with 19 bases between them. From germline, CDR1 is MNHNS and CDR2 SASEGT. This CDR3 region has 16 residues. CDR3 amino acids: CASSGVRAAWTTEAFF. The DNA for the CDR3 is TGTGCCAGCAGTGGGGTTCGGGCAGCCTGGACCACTGAAGCTTTCTTT.

The J gene is TRBJ2-1, the V gene TRBV10-3; tentative D call: TRBD2 (5 bases). Germline assignment: CDR1 ENHRY and CDR2 SYGVKD. Trimming pared 3 bases from V and 8 bases from J, leaving 17 bases between. The CDR3 loop spans 15 amino acids. In nucleotides, the CDR3 is TGTGCCATCAGTGAACGGGAACCCCCTCGGGATGAGCAGTTCTTC. Amino acids: CAISEREPPRDEQFF.

V usage is TRBV20-1 and J usage is TRBJ2-3; D is undetermined. V was pared by 2 bases and J by 6 bases, with 6 bases between. This CDR3 spans 11 amino acids. CDR1 is DFQATT, CDR2 SNEGSKA, per germline (reference sequence). Written as DNA, the CDR3 is TGCAGTGCTAGACTGGGGGATACGCAGTATTTT. Encoded protein: CSARLGDTQYF.

The chain links TRBV10-2 to TRBJ2-5, with TRBD2 matching over 16 bases. Per germline, CDR1 WSHSY and CDR2 SAAADI. Trimming cost V 0 bases and J 4 bases; bases outside gene matches: 8. This CDR3 region has 19 residues. The CDR3 region has the DNA TGCGCCAGCAGTGAGTCGATGGGACTAGCGGGAGGGCCTAGAGAGACCCAGTACTTC. It is translated as CASSESMGLAGGPRETQYF.

The rearrangement uses TRBV6-6 and TRBJ2-2, with TRBD2 matching over 11 bases. V lost 6 bases, J lost 6 bases, and 6 bases stayed unmatched. CDR1 and CDR2 (germline): MNHNY, SVGAGI (reference sequence). The CDR3 covers 15 residues. CDR3 sequence: CASREISGGAGELFF. CDR3 DNA sequence: TGTGCCAGCAGAGAAATTAGCGGGGGGGCCGGGGAGCTGTTTTTT.

This chain joins TRBV5-5 and TRBJ2-1; D not certain. Trimming shortened V by 2 bases and J by 5 bases, and 8 bases separated the two germline ends. CDR1 is SGHKS and CDR2 is YYEKEE in the germline V gene (reference sequence). The CDR3 has 13 amino acids. CDR3 protein: CASSFLGNNEQFF. The DNA for the CDR3 is TGTGCCAGCAGCTTTTTGGGGAACAATGAGCAGTTCTTC.

The CDR3 DNA follows: TGTGCCAGCAGCAGCCGACAGGATAACTATGGCTACACCTTC. Its protein is CASSSRQDNYGYTF. The chain uses TRBV5-4 and TRBJ1-2; the D gene is possibly TRBD1 (6 bases). There are 14 residues in the CDR3. Trimming removed 4 bases at V and 1 base at J, with 11 bases between. Germline CDR1 and CDR2: SGHNT and YYREEE (reference sequence).

About this clone itself: In the same sample, other DNA sequences code for this CDR3. DNA of the CDR3: TGTGCCAGCAGACGGACAGACCCTAATGAAAAACTGTTTTTT. Amino acids: CASRRTDPNEKLFF. J is TRBJ1-4 and V is TRBV2; a weak D match, TRBD1 (6 bases). CDR3 length: 14 residues. The ends were cut back, 6 bases at V and 3 bases at J, with 11 bases in the middle. The germline gives CDR1 SNHLY, CDR2 FYNNEI.

The chain links TRBV29-1 to TRBJ2-6, with D hard to call. The germline V and J ends were trimmed by 7 bases and 1 base, with 8 bases remaining between them. CDR1 is SQVTM, CDR2 ANQGSEA, per germline. The CDR3 runs 13 residues. CDR3 residues: CSGRISGANVLTF. The CDR3, as DNA: TGCAGCGGCCGGATTTCTGGGGCCAACGTCCTGACTTTC. Full variable domain (remainder filled in from reference TRBV29-1 and TRBJ2-6): SAVISQKPSRDICQRGTSLTIQCQVDSQVTMMFWYRQQPGQSLTLIATANQGSEATYESGFVIDKFPISRPNLTFSTLTVSNMSPEDSSIYLCSGRISGANVLTFGAGSRLTVL.

This clone appeared many times. This chain links TRBV30 with TRBJ1-5; D uncertain. The CDR3 covers 13 residues. The germline CDR1 and CDR2 sequences are GTSNPN and SVGIG (reference sequence). V lost 0 bases and J 7 bases, leaving 10 bases between the germline ends. Here the CDR3 DNA reads TGTGCCTGGAGTGTGGGAGGGCGGCAGCCCCAGCATTTT. Translating gives CAWSVGGRQPQHF.

The chain employs TRBV9 and TRBJ1-6; D is undetermined. The CDR3 sequence is 14 residues long. V gave up 3 bases and J gave up 6 bases, with 10 bases separating them. CDR1 is SGDLS, CDR2 YYNGEE, per germline. The CDR3 protein is CASSGDASNSPLHF. The CDR3 DNA sequence: TGTGCCAGCAGCGGAGATGCAAGTAATTCACCCCTCCACTTT.

The chain joins TRBV28 to TRBJ1-6, with TRBD1 as a possible D gene (6 bases). Germline CDR1 reads MDHEN; CDR2 reads SYDVKM. The V and J ends lost 6 bases and 7 bases respectively, with 13 bases between them. The CDR3 spans 14 residues. CDR3 sequence (DNA): TGTGCCAGCAGACCGGGACACAACAATTCACCCCTCCACTTT. This codes for CASRPGHNNSPLHF.

The V gene is TRBV5-4, the J gene TRBJ2-7, with D unclear. Germline CDR1 SGHNT, CDR2 YYREEE (reference sequence). The CDR3 sequence is 14 residues long. V gave up 0 bases and J gave up 2 bases, with 9 bases separating them. CDR3 nucleotides: TGTGCCAGCAGCTTGGCGAGCCAGACCTACGAGCAGTACTTC. Translated: CASSLASQTYEQYF.

The chain links TRBV25-1 to TRBJ2-5; D remains ambiguous. The last part of the DNA fits TRBJ2-7 better; the J call may be wrong. This CDR3 region has 14 residues. Germline V CDR1 and CDR2: MGHDK, SYGVNS. This chain's CDR3 is CASSAGHLSYEQYF. The CDR3 bases are TGTGCCAGCAGTGCGGGTCACCTCTCCTACGAGCAGTACTTC.

The genes are TRBV10-3 and TRBJ2-5; TRBD1 aligns across 10 bases. The CDR3 runs 15 residues. The germline V gene encodes CDR1 ENHRY and CDR2 SYGVKD. The V gene end was trimmed by 4 bases and the J gene end by 5 bases; junction bases not matched to a gene: 7. This CDR3 is CAISATGGNGETQYF. The DNA for the CDR3 is TGTGCCATCAGTGCGACAGGGGGCAATGGTGAGACCCAGTACTTC.